Listed below are T cell receptor beta chains from one sample, sequenced in a study of blood T cell repertoires in COVID-19. Profiling relied on immunoSEQ multiplex PCR, and the TCRdb table lists in-frame clones only, not all of them. The sample lists about 280,000 clones, approximately 84% occurring once. Sequencing used peripheral blood. The receptors derive from a woman younger than 45 who had recovered from COVID-19. The CDR3 runs from the conserved cysteine through the conserved F or W. The order of the fields is V gene, D gene, clone size, J gene, CDR3 DNA, CDR3 protein. D genes are given only for firm matches. Clone size is not always given. Where it is, it says once, few, many or a class for expanded clones.

v_call: TRBV7-2
d_call: .
clone_size: .
j_call: TRBJ2-6
cdr3_nt: TGTGCCAGTGAGGGTGGGGCCAACGTCCTGACTTTC
cdr3_aa: CASEGGANVLTF

v_call: TRBV10-3
d_call: TRBD1
clone_size: .
j_call: TRBJ2-7
cdr3_nt: TGTGCCATCAGGGGACAGAACGAGCAGTACTTC
cdr3_aa: CAIRGQNEQYF

v_call: TRBV28
d_call: TRBD1
clone_size: .
j_call: TRBJ1-1
cdr3_nt: TGTGCCAGCAGTCTCGCTCCGGGACAGGGGCCCCCTGAAGCTTTCTTT
cdr3_aa: CASSLAPGQGPPEAFF

v_call: TRBV2
d_call: .
clone_size: few
j_call: TRBJ1-5
cdr3_nt: TGTGCCAGCAGTGAAATGGGGGGGACAACAAATCAGCCCCAGCATTTT
cdr3_aa: CASSEMGGTTNQPQHF

v_call: TRBV28
d_call: TRBD2
clone_size: once
j_call: TRBJ2-7
cdr3_nt: TGTGCCAGCGCTAGCGGGACCTACGAGCAGTACTTC
cdr3_aa: CASASGTYEQYF

v_call: TRBV5-6
d_call: TRBD2
clone_size: .
j_call: TRBJ2-1
cdr3_nt: TGTGCCAGCAGGCGGACTAGCGGGATGAGCCACAATGAGCAGTTCTTC
cdr3_aa: CASRRTSGMSHNEQFF

v_call: TRBV14
d_call: TRBD1
clone_size: .
j_call: TRBJ2-1
cdr3_nt: TGTGCCAGCAGCCAATACCCGGGACAGACTTACAATGAGCAGTTCTTC
cdr3_aa: CASSQYPGQTYNEQFF

v_call: TRBV7-2
d_call: .
clone_size: .
j_call: TRBJ2-1
cdr3_nt: TGTGCCAGCACCACTTACGACTCGCGATGGCAGTTCTTC
cdr3_aa: CASTTYDSRWQFF

v_call: TRBV4-2
d_call: TRBD2
clone_size: .
j_call: TRBJ2-2
cdr3_nt: TGTGCCAGCAGCCATCTGGGGGCTAGCGGGCCGAACACCGGGGAGCTGTTTTTT
cdr3_aa: CASSHLGASGPNTGELFF

v_call: TRBV3-1/TRBV3-2
d_call: .
clone_size: .
j_call: TRBJ1-1
cdr3_nt: TGTGCCAGCAGGGGGGGGTTGGTGAACACTGAAGCTTTCTTT
cdr3_aa: CASRGGLVNTEAFF

v_call: TRBV28
d_call: TRBD1
clone_size: .
j_call: TRBJ1-3
cdr3_nt: TGTGCCAGCAGCACGATCAAGGGGGCATCTGGAAACACCATATATTTT
cdr3_aa: CASSTIKGASGNTIYF

v_call: TRBV24-1
d_call: .
clone_size: .
j_call: TRBJ2-2
cdr3_nt: TGTGCCACCAGAGAGGACACCGGGGAGCTGTTTTTT
cdr3_aa: CATREDTGELFF

v_call: TRBV30
d_call: .
clone_size: once
j_call: TRBJ1-2
cdr3_nt: TGTGCCTGGTGCGAAGTTTCCCAGGTAAATGGCTACACCTTC
cdr3_aa: CAWCEVSQVNGYTF

v_call: TRBV5-8
d_call: .
clone_size: once
j_call: TRBJ2-3
cdr3_nt: TGTGCCAGCAGCTTGGATAGGAGTACTAGCACAGATACGCAGTATTTT
cdr3_aa: CASSLDRSTSTDTQYF

v_call: TRBV12-5
d_call: .
clone_size: .
j_call: TRBJ2-7
cdr3_nt: TGTGCTAGTGCCCCCCCCGCGGGATCCTCCGAGCAGTACTTC
cdr3_aa: CASAPPAGSSEQYF

v_call: TRBV28
d_call: .
clone_size: .
j_call: TRBJ1-4
cdr3_nt: TGTGCCAGCAGCTCCCCGGGAACTAATGAAAAACTGTTTTTT
cdr3_aa: CASSSPGTNEKLFF

v_call: TRBV19
d_call: TRBD1
clone_size: .
j_call: TRBJ1-1
cdr3_nt: TGTGCCAGTAGTAGGGGACAGGTCTTAGACACTGAAGCTTTCTTT
cdr3_aa: CASSRGQVLDTEAFF

v_call: TRBV27
d_call: .
clone_size: once
j_call: TRBJ2-1
cdr3_nt: TGTGCCAGCAGTTTATCAGGGAGCTCCTACAATGAGCAGTTCTTC
cdr3_aa: CASSLSGSSYNEQFF

v_call: TRBV27
d_call: TRBD1
clone_size: .
j_call: TRBJ2-3
cdr3_nt: TGTGCCAGCAGTTCCGGGACAGGGTACCCAGATACGCAGTATTTT
cdr3_aa: CASSSGTGYPDTQYF

v_call: TRBV9
d_call: .
clone_size: .
j_call: TRBJ1-1
cdr3_nt: TGTGCCAGCAGCGTAGATAGTCGGGATAGCGCTTTCTTT
cdr3_aa: CASSVDSRDSAFF

v_call: TRBV5-1
d_call: .
clone_size: .
j_call: TRBJ1-4
cdr3_nt: TGCGCCAGCAGCTTGGCCCCAGGGCTTGAAAAACTGTTTTTT
cdr3_aa: CASSLAPGLEKLFF

v_call: TRBV19
d_call: .
clone_size: .
j_call: TRBJ2-3
cdr3_nt: TGTGCCAGTAGTATAACTCCTAGCACAGATACGCAGTATTTT
cdr3_aa: CASSITPSTDTQYF

v_call: TRBV13
d_call: TRBD2
clone_size: .
j_call: TRBJ2-3
cdr3_nt: TGTGCCAGCAGCCTATCTAGCGGGAGGGCCAAAGATACGCAGTATTTT
cdr3_aa: CASSLSSGRAKDTQYF

v_call: TRBV19
d_call: TRBD1
clone_size: .
j_call: TRBJ1-5
cdr3_nt: TGTGCCAGTAGTGGACAGGTCCAGGGGCCCCAGCATTTT
cdr3_aa: CASSGQVQGPQHF

v_call: TRBV18
d_call: TRBD2
clone_size: .
j_call: TRBJ2-1
cdr3_nt: TGTGCCAGCTCACCACTTAGCGGGGGAGGGTACAATGAGCAGTTCTTC
cdr3_aa: CASSPLSGGGYNEQFF

v_call: TRBV19
d_call: TRBD2
clone_size: .
j_call: TRBJ2-1
cdr3_nt: TGTGCCACCGGACCTAGCGGGAGTTGGTACAATGAGCAGTTCTTC
cdr3_aa: CATGPSGSWYNEQFF

v_call: TRBV29-1
d_call: .
clone_size: .
j_call: TRBJ1-1
cdr3_nt: TGCAGCGTTGCCCCGCTGGGGAGTAACACTGAAGCTTTCTTT
cdr3_aa: CSVAPLGSNTEAFF

v_call: TRBV5-6
d_call: .
clone_size: .
j_call: TRBJ1-4
cdr3_nt: TGTGCCAGCAGCTCTTCGGCGGGGAAGGCAACTAATGAAAAACTGTTTTTT
cdr3_aa: CASSSSAGKATNEKLFF

v_call: TRBV5-1
d_call: .
clone_size: .
j_call: TRBJ2-3
cdr3_nt: TGCGCCAGCAGCTCCCGAAGCGGAGCGACAGATACGCAGTATTTT
cdr3_aa: CASSSRSGATDTQYF

v_call: TRBV18
d_call: .
clone_size: .
j_call: TRBJ2-7
cdr3_nt: TGTGCCAGCTCACCATCAACAGGCTCACTCACCTACGAGCAGTACTTC
cdr3_aa: CASSPSTGSLTYEQYF

v_call: TRBV6-2/TRBV6-3
d_call: TRBD2
clone_size: .
j_call: TRBJ2-3
cdr3_nt: TGTGCCAGCAGTTACTCAATTGGGGCGGGAGCTAGCACAGATACGCAGTATTTT
cdr3_aa: CASSYSIGAGASTDTQYF

v_call: TRBV5-4
d_call: TRBD1
clone_size: few
j_call: TRBJ1-6
cdr3_nt: TGTGCCAGCAGCCCGGACAGGGGGTATTCACCCCTCCACTTT
cdr3_aa: CASSPDRGYSPLHF

v_call: TRBV5-4
d_call: .
clone_size: .
j_call: TRBJ2-3
cdr3_nt: TGTGCCAGCTGGGACACCTTCACAGATACGCAGTATTTT
cdr3_aa: CASWDTFTDTQYF